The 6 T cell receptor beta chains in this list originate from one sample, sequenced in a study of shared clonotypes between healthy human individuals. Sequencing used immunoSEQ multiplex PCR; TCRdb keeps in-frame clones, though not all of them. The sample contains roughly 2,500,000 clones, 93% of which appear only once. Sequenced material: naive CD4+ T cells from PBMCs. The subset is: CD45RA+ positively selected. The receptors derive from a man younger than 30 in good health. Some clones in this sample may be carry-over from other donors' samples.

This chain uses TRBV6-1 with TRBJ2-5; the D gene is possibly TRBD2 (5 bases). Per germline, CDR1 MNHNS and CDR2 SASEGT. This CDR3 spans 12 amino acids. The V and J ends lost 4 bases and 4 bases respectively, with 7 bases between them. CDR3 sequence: CASSGRGETQYF. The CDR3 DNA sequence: TGTGCCAGCAGTGGCCGGGGAGAGACCCAGTACTTC.

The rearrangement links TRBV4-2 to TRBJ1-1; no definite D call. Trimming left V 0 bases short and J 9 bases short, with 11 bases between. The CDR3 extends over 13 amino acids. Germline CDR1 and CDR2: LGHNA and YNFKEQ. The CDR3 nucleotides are TGTGCCAGCAGCCAAGACTTGCAGTCCCAAGCTTTCTTT. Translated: CASSQDLQSQAFF.

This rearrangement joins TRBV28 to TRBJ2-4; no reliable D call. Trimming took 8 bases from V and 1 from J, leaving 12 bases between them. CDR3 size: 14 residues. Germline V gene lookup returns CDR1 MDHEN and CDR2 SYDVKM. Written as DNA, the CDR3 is TGTGCCAGCTCAAGTGTTGGGGCCAAAAACATTCAGTACTTC. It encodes CASSSVGAKNIQYF.

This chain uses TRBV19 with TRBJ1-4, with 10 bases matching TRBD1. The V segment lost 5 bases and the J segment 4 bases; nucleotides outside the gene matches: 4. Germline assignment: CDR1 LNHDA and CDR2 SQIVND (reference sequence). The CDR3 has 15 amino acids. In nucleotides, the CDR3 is TGTGCCAGTAGTTACGGGACAGGGGTTAATGAAAAACTGTTTTTT. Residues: CASSYGTGVNEKLFF.

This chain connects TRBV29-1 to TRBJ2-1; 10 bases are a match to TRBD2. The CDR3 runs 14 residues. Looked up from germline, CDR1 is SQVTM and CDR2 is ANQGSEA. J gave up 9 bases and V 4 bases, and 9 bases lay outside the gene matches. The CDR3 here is CSVVRLAGEGEQFF. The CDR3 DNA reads TGCAGCGTTGTCCGGCTAGCGGGAGAGGGTGAGCAGTTCTTC.

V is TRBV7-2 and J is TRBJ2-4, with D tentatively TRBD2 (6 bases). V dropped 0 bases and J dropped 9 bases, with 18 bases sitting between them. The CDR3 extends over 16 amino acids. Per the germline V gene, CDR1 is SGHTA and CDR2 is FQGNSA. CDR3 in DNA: TGTGCCAGCAGCTTAGCGAGGACATCTCCCGGGGGCATTCAGTACTTC. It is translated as CASSLARTSPGGIQYF.